This T cell receptor beta chain was found in a study of low-dose radiotherapy and immunotherapy resistance in tumors. Study-wide context: Dosing of intravenous cyclophosphamide at 200 mg/m2 occurred every two weeks and took place one day prior to radiation and immunotherapy.

This clonotype has only a few counts. The V gene's germline CDR1 is LGHNA and CDR2 YSLEER. V shed 1 base and J shed 2 bases, with 12 bases lying between them. The CDR3 sequence is 15 residues long. Primers targeting TRAV and TRBV primed first-strand cDNA, covering alpha and beta chains. TCRs underwent around 20 PCR cycles of amplification with a constant-region primer and V-primer adapter. TCRdb independently ran MiXCR on the reads; one entry per CDR3 protein. The data show nearly 60,000 distinct CDR3 sequences, 20% to 25% seen once. As for time point: after trial treatment. Described treatment: LDRT plus nivolumab, ipilimumab, low-dose cyclophosphamide and aspirin (RACIN trial). Those who qualified had advanced solid tumors (lacking tumor-infiltrating lymphocytes).

The genes are TRBV4-3 and TRBJ2-7, with D tentatively TRBD2 (6 bases). Sample: PBMCs, taken after low-dose radiotherapy plus immunotherapy. The receptor comes from a male donor with prostate cancer. The CDR3 spells CASSQVKGGAYEQYF. CDR3 coding DNA: TGCGCCAGCAGCCAAGTTAAGGGCGGGGCCTACGAGCAGTACTTC.